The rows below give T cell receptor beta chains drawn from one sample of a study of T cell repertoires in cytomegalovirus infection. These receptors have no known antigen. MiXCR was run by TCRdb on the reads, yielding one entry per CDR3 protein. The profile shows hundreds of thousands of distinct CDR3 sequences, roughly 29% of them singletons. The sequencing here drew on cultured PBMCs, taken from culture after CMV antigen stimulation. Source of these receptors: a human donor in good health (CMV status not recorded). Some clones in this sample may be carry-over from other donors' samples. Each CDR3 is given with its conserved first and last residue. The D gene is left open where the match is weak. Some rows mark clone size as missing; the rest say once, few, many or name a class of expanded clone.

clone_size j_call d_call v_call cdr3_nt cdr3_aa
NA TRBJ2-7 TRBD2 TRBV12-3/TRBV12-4 TGTGCCAGCACCCCTTCTGGGAGGGCCTACGAGCAGTACTTC CASTPSGRAYEQYF
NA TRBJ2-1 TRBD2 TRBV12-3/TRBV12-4 TGTGCCAGCAGTTTGGGGCTAGCGGGTGGTTCGTTCTTC CASSLGLAGGSFF
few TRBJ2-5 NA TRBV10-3 TGTGCCATCAGTAAGGACCAAGAGACCCAGTACTTC CAISKDQETQYF
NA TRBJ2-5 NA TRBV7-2 TGTGCCAGCAGCTTGGGATACGCAGAGACCCAGTACTTC CASSLGYAETQYF
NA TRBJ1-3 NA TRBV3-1 TGTGCCAGCAGCCGCTCAACTGGGGTGGCTGGAAACACCATATATTTT CASSRSTGVAGNTIYF
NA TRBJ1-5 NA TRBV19 TGTGCCAGTAGTATACCTTCCGGGAATCAGCCCCAGCATTTT CASSIPSGNQPQHF
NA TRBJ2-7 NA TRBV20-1 TGCAGTGCTAGAGTCCCCCGAGGGGGCTACGAGCAGTACTTC CSARVPRGGYEQYF
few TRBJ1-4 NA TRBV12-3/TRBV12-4 TGTGCCAGCACCGAACAGACACCTGCAACTAATGAAAAACTGTTTTTT CASTEQTPATNEKLFF
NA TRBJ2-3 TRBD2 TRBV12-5 TGTGCTAGTGGGGCTAGCGGGGGGGCCAAAAATACGCAGTATTTT CASGASGGAKNTQYF
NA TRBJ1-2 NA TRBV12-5 TGTGCTAGTGGCCTTACAGGGACTAACTATGGCTACACCTTC CASGLTGTNYGYTF
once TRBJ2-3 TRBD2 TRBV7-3 TGTGCCAGCAGCTCTTCTTTAGCGGGAGTGGCCCGGGCAGATACGCAGTATTTT CASSSSLAGVARADTQYF
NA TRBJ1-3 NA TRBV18 TGTGCCAGCTCACCATCCCAGGATGGAAACACCATATATTTT CASSPSQDGNTIYF
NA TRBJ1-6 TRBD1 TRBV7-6 TGTGCCAGCAGCTTAGAACAGGGGCAAGGACCCCTCCACTTT CASSLEQGQGPLHF
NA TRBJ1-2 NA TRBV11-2 TGTGCCAGCAGCTTAGCAGGAATGGGCGGCTACACCTTC CASSLAGMGGYTF
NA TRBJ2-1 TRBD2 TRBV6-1 TGTGCCAGCAGCCCCTACAGGACTAGTTTCAATGAGCAGTTCTTC CASSPYRTSFNEQFF
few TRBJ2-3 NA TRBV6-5 TGTGCCAGCAGTCAACGGCCCAGCACAGATACGCAGTATTTT CASSQRPSTDTQYF
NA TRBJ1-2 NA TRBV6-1 TGTGCCAGCAGTGAAGCGCGACCGGGGAACTATGGCTACACCTTC CASSEARPGNYGYTF
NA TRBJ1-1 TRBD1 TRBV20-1 TGCAGTGCTAGCCGACAGGGAGTGAACACTGAAGCTTTCTTT CSASRQGVNTEAFF
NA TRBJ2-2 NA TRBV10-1 TGCGCCAGCAGTGAGTTTAAACAGGGAGGTCCCGGGGAGCTGTTTTTT CASSEFKQGGPGELFF
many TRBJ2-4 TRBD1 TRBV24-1 TGTGCCACCAGTGACGACAGGGGGGCCAAAAACATTCAGTACTTC CATSDDRGAKNIQYF